This TCR beta chain derives from a study of T cell repertoires in cytomegalovirus infection. At the level of the study: Indicated by public TCR beta signatures were CMV infection and matching HLA type. Findings and caveats of the study: HLA-C-restricted CMV clonotypes gave the most frequent clonotype in two of eight donors. Public TCR beta family frequency separated CMV-and-HLA carriers, including in an independent cohort.

This CDR3 contains 11 residues. Germline V gene sequence: CDR1 MDHEN, CDR2 SYDVKM. Trimming removed 8 bases at V and 10 bases at J, with 12 bases between. MiXCR, run by TCRdb on the reads, gives a single entry per CDR3 protein. The data contain 600,000 to 800,000 distinct CDR3 sequences, roughly a quarter of them singletons. On this clonotype: Its specificity is unknown.

Sequences were obtained from CD8+ T cells from PBMCs. The V call is TRBV28, the J call TRBJ2-4, with D possibly TRBD2 on 6 matching bases. This receptor was identified in a human donor in good health (CMV status not recorded). Some clones in this sample may be carry-over from other donors' samples. The CDR3 nucleotides are TGTGCCAGCGGGACGGGGGAGATTCAGTACTTC. It yields the protein CASGTGEIQYF.